A single sample gave rise to the 10 T cell receptor beta chains below, sequenced in a study of a mutant IDH1 vaccine in newly diagnosed glioma. Assay: immunoSEQ multiplex PCR; the TCRdb copy retains only in-frame clones and omits some. The data contain 30,000 to 35,000 clones, 90% of them singletons. Indicated time point: week 11, during vaccination. Alongside topical imiquimod, each dose of vaccine comprised 300 ug of mutant IDH1 20-mer peptide. These receptors lack a known antigen. Sequencing used PBMCs, obtained from a glioma patient whose treatment included an IDH1 peptide vaccine. These receptors came from a man younger than 35 with glioma.

V is TRBV7-9 and J is TRBJ2-7, with D hard to call. This CDR3 contains 13 residues. Germline V gives CDR1 SEHNR, CDR2 FQNEAQ (reference sequence). V gave up 3 bases and J gave up 0 bases, with 6 bases separating them. CDR3 loop: CASSFPGSYEQYF. In nucleotides, the CDR3 is TGTGCCAGCAGCTTTCCCGGCTCCTACGAGCAGTACTTC.

The chain employs TRBV6-5 and TRBJ1-1; D might be TRBD1 (5 bases). The CDR3 totals 16 residues. Germline V gene sequence: CDR1 MNHEY, CDR2 SVGAGI. Between the trimmed V and J ends, which lost 2 bases and 2 bases, there was a span of 15 bases. The CDR3 nucleotides are TGTGCCAGCAGTTACAGGTTTACAAGGGGTAACACTGAAGCTTTCTTT. Its protein product is CASSYRFTRGNTEAFF.

The chain couples TRBV25-1 to TRBJ1-2; a weak D match, TRBD1 (5 bases). Trimming took 8 bases from V and 2 from J, leaving 15 bases between them. Looked up from germline, CDR1 is MGHDK and CDR2 is SYGVNS. The CDR3 runs 14 residues. The chain's CDR3 is CASGKHRKNYGYTF. CDR3 nucleotide sequence: TGTGCCAGCGGAAAACACAGGAAGAACTATGGCTACACCTTC.

J is TRBJ2-1 and V is TRBV19; D perhaps matches TRBD2 (6 bases). In germline, CDR1 is LNHDA, CDR2 SQIVND (reference sequence). This CDR3 spans 15 amino acids. Trimming took 1 base from V and 8 from J, leaving 15 bases between them. The CDR3 region is CASSIGGVSIDEQFF. For the CDR3, the DNA is TGTGCCAGTAGTATAGGCGGGGTGTCGATAGATGAGCAGTTCTTC.

The V gene is TRBV6-1, the J gene TRBJ2-7, with 12 nucleotides matching TRBD2. The CDR3 has 17 residues. The germline CDR1 and CDR2 sequences are MNHNS and SASEGT. Germline trimming cut 2 bases from V and 5 bases from J; bases unmatched to any gene: 10. As DNA, the CDR3 is TGTGCCAGCAGTGAAAGGGGTCTAGCGGGAGGGAGGAACGAGCAGTACTTC. Protein: CASSERGLAGGRNEQYF.

The chain is built from TRBV7-8 and TRBJ1-1; D might be TRBD1 (5 bases). V lost 0 bases and J 4 bases, leaving 9 bases between the germline ends. Germline loops: CDR1 SGHVS, CDR2 FQNEAQ. The CDR3 spans 14 residues. The CDR3 loop reads CASSLARGGTEAFF. Here the CDR3 DNA reads TGTGCCAGCAGCTTAGCACGGGGGGGCACTGAAGCTTTCTTT.

This clone was counted between two and nine times. The J gene is TRBJ1-5, the V gene TRBV5-1; TRBD1 might be the D (6 bases). The CDR3 is 15 amino acids. V was trimmed by 5 bases and J by 3 bases, leaving 15 bases between them. Per germline, CDR1 SGHRS and CDR2 YFSETQ. The CDR3 nucleotides read TGCGCCAGCAGACCCACAGGGTATGACAATCAGCCCCAGCATTTT. Translated: CASRPTGYDNQPQHF.

The chain uses TRBV6-1 and TRBJ1-1; 8 positions match TRBD1. Trimming removed 2 bases from V and 7 bases from J; junction bases left unmatched: 9. This CDR3 contains 15 residues. The germline gives CDR1 MNHNS, CDR2 SASEGT. The CDR3 is CASSERFQGAFEAFF. The CDR3, as DNA: TGTGCCAGCAGTGAACGTTTCCAGGGGGCGTTTGAAGCTTTCTTT.

The J gene is TRBJ2-5, the V gene TRBV28, with a tentative D call TRBD1 (5 bases). The J call is uncertain, as TRBJ2-7 better fits the DNA end. The CDR3 has 15 residues. CDR1 and CDR2 (germline): MDHEN, SYDVKM. CDR3 residues: CASLPNRFSSYEQYF. The CDR3 DNA reads TGTGCCAGCCTACCTAACAGGTTTAGCTCCTACGAGCAGTACTTC.

The V call is TRBV18, the J call TRBJ1-1; perhaps TRBD1 as D (6 bases). The CDR3 is made up of 14 amino acids. V lost 8 bases and J lost 1, with 14 bases in between. CDR1 is KGHSH, CDR2 LQKENI, per germline. CDR3 region: CASSRDTSNTEAFF. CDR3 sequence (DNA): TGTGCCAGCAGCCGGGACACCTCGAACACTGAAGCTTTCTTT. Together with reference TRBV18 and TRBJ1-1, the CDR3 gives the full variable domain: NAGVMQNPRHLVRRRGQEARLRCSPMKGHSHVYWYRQLPEEGLKFMVYLQKENIIDESGMPKERFSAEFPKEGPSILRIQQVVRGDSAAYFCASSRDTSNTEAFFGQGTRLTVV.